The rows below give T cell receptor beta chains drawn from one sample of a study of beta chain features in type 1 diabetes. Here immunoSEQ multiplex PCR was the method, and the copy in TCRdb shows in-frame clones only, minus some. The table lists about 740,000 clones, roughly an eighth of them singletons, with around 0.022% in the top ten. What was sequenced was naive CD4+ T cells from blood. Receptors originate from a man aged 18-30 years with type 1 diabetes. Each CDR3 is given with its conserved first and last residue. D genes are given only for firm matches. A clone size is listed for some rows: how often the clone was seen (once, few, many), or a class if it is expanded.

cdr3_aa: CASSLGGGDEKLFF
cdr3_nt: TGTGCCAGCAGCTTAGGGGGCGGCGATGAAAAACTGTTTTTT
v_call: TRBV7-9
clone_size: .
j_call: TRBJ1-4
d_call: .

cdr3_aa: CASTGQGSSYEQYF
cdr3_nt: TGTGCCAGCACCGGACAGGGGAGCTCCTACGAGCAGTACTTC
v_call: TRBV7-9
clone_size: .
j_call: TRBJ2-7
d_call: TRBD1

cdr3_aa: CASSQSYGEAFF
cdr3_nt: TGTGCCAGCAGCCAATCCTACGGGGAAGCTTTCTTT
v_call: TRBV14
clone_size: few
j_call: TRBJ1-1
d_call: .

cdr3_aa: CASSIGTEAFF
cdr3_nt: TGTGCCAGTAGTATAGGCACTGAAGCTTTCTTT
v_call: TRBV19
clone_size: .
j_call: TRBJ1-1
d_call: .

cdr3_aa: CASSERSGGLQETQYF
cdr3_nt: TGTGCCAGCAGTGAAAGGAGCGGGGGCCTCCAAGAGACCCAGTACTTC
v_call: TRBV2
clone_size: .
j_call: TRBJ2-5
d_call: TRBD2

cdr3_aa: CASTPMSSGGRISGANVLTF
cdr3_nt: TGTGCCAGCACCCCTATGTCCAGTGGGGGCCGCATCTCTGGGGCCAACGTCCTGACTTTC
v_call: TRBV27
clone_size: .
j_call: TRBJ2-6
d_call: .

cdr3_aa: CASSLDRGFGELFF
cdr3_nt: TGTGCCAGCAGCTTAGACAGGGGTTTCGGGGAGCTGTTTTTT
v_call: TRBV5-5
clone_size: .
j_call: TRBJ2-2
d_call: TRBD1

cdr3_aa: CASSLGLGQGKGSPLHF
cdr3_nt: TGTGCCAGCAGCTTAGGCTTGGGACAGGGGAAAGGTTCACCCCTCCACTTT
v_call: TRBV7-6
clone_size: .
j_call: TRBJ1-6
d_call: TRBD1

cdr3_aa: CASSQPTGLGGTGELFF
cdr3_nt: TGCGCCAGCAGCCAACCAACAGGGTTGGGTGGCACCGGGGAGCTGTTTTTT
v_call: TRBV4-1
clone_size: .
j_call: TRBJ2-2
d_call: .

cdr3_aa: CASSPRPGGYTF
cdr3_nt: TGTGCCAGCAGCCCGAGACCGGGTGGCTACACCTTC
v_call: TRBV5-4
clone_size: few
j_call: TRBJ1-2
d_call: .

cdr3_aa: CASSSYRDSNEKLFF
cdr3_nt: TGTGCCAGCAGCTCTTATCGGGACAGTAATGAAAAACTGTTTTTT
v_call: TRBV5-5
clone_size: .
j_call: TRBJ1-4
d_call: TRBD1

cdr3_aa: CASSSQVTKQFF
cdr3_nt: TGTGCCAGCAGTTCTCAGGTTACCAAGCAGTTCTTC
v_call: TRBV28
clone_size: .
j_call: TRBJ2-1
d_call: .